This record looks at one TCR beta chain sequence and its context. The CDR3 is 16 residues long. In germline, CDR1 is LNHDA, CDR2 SQIVND (reference sequence). Trimming cost V 1 base and J 5 bases; bases outside gene matches: 2. Assay used: immunoSEQ multiplex PCR; TCRdb lists only in-frame clones, some missing. In the table there are just under 55,000 clones, roughly 90% of which are singletons. The data were obtained in a study of blood T cell repertoires in COVID-19. The chain employs TRBV19 and TRBJ2-2; TRBD1 matches at 12 bases. The clonotype was recovered from a man between 50 and 59 years old with acute or convalescent COVID-19. The sequenced sample consisted of peripheral blood. The CDR3 sequence is CASSIGGQGATGELFF. CDR3 in DNA: TGTGCCAGTAGTATAGGGGGACAGGGGGCGACCGGGGAGCTGTTTTTT.